This is a list of T cell receptor beta chains from one sample in a study of T-cell reconstitution after alpha-beta-depleted transplantation in children. From the PCR reads, TCRdb called clonotypes with MiXCR, one entry per CDR3 protein. The table has some 120,000 distinct CDR3 sequences, 10% seen once. The source material was PBMCs, sampled before TCRalphabeta/CD19-depleted stem cell transplant. These receptors came from a boy younger than 10 with acute lymphoblastic leukemia, due to receive a stem cell transplant. The CDR3 runs from the conserved cysteine through the conserved F or W. The order of the fields is D gene, clone size, J gene, V gene, CDR3 DNA, CDR3 protein. A D gene is named only where the DNA matches it firmly. Some rows mark clone size as missing; the rest say once, few, many or name a class of expanded clone.

D gene: TRBD2; clone size: -; J gene: TRBJ2-5; V gene: TRBV7-7; CDR3 DNA: TGTGCTAGCAGCTTAGCCGGACTAGCTGGAGAGACCCAGTACTTC; CDR3 protein: CASSLAGLAGETQYF
D gene: TRBD2; clone size: -; J gene: TRBJ2-1; V gene: TRBV7-3; CDR3 DNA: TGTGCCAGCAGCTTCTCGACTAGCGGGTTAAGTGAGCAGTTCTTC; CDR3 protein: CASSFSTSGLSEQFF
D gene: -; clone size: few; J gene: TRBJ2-5; V gene: TRBV5-1; CDR3 DNA: TGCGCCAGCAGCTATGGACCGGAACTAGAGGAGACCCAGTACTTC; CDR3 protein: CASSYGPELEETQYF
D gene: TRBD1; clone size: once; J gene: TRBJ1-3; V gene: TRBV28; CDR3 DNA: TGTGCCAGCAGTTTATTAGTGATTGGGACAGGAGCTGGAAACACCATATATTTT; CDR3 protein: CASSLLVIGTGAGNTIYF
D gene: -; clone size: -; J gene: TRBJ2-1; V gene: TRBV5-1; CDR3 DNA: TGCGCCAGCAGCTCTAGAGGGGGCGGGAGAGGGTTCTACAATGAGCAGTTCTTC; CDR3 protein: CASSSRGGGRGFYNEQFF
D gene: -; clone size: few; J gene: TRBJ2-1; V gene: TRBV20-1; CDR3 DNA: TGCAGTGCGATACTCCGGGGTTTTGGTTATGAGCAGTTCTTC; CDR3 protein: CSAILRGFGYEQFF
D gene: -; clone size: -; J gene: TRBJ2-1; V gene: TRBV7-2; CDR3 DNA: TGTGCCAGCAGCTTAGATGGGGGAAGCGGCAATGAGCAGTTCTTC; CDR3 protein: CASSLDGGSGNEQFF
D gene: TRBD1; clone size: few; J gene: TRBJ2-2; V gene: TRBV7-3; CDR3 DNA: TGTGCCAGCAGCTCGGCAGGGGGCTCCGGGGAGCTGTTTTTT; CDR3 protein: CASSSAGGSGELFF
D gene: -; clone size: few; J gene: TRBJ2-4; V gene: TRBV7-2; CDR3 DNA: TGTGCCAGCAGCTTAGCCAGGACACAACTAGCCAAAAACATTCAGTACTTC; CDR3 protein: CASSLARTQLAKNIQYF
D gene: TRBD1; clone size: few; J gene: TRBJ1-5; V gene: TRBV9; CDR3 DNA: TGTGCCAGCAGCCCTACAGGGGGAATAAGGAGCAATCAGCCCCAGCATTTT; CDR3 protein: CASSPTGGIRSNQPQHF